Included here is one TCR beta chain sequence, with context. PCR involved 60 Vbeta and 13 Jbeta primers. The data were produced by immunoSEQ multiplex PCR, yet TCRdb's version contains in-frame clones alone and is incomplete. The sample has over 80,000 clones; 81% are singletons. This record belongs to a study of cytomegalovirus exposure and HLA in healthy donors. The V end lost 7 bases, the J end lost 0 bases, and 15 bases lay between the germline ends. The germline V gene encodes CDR1 SNHLY and CDR2 FYNNEI. The CDR3 has 15 residues. This rearrangement joins TRBV2 to TRBJ2-5; a weak D match, TRBD2 (7 bases). Sequencing was performed on PBMCs. This sequence originates from a man in his forties in good health and CMV-seropositive. The CDR3 sequence: CASTLGGPYQETQYF. In DNA form, the CDR3 reads TGTGCCAGCACCCTCGGGGGGCCGTACCAAGAGACCCAGTACTTC.